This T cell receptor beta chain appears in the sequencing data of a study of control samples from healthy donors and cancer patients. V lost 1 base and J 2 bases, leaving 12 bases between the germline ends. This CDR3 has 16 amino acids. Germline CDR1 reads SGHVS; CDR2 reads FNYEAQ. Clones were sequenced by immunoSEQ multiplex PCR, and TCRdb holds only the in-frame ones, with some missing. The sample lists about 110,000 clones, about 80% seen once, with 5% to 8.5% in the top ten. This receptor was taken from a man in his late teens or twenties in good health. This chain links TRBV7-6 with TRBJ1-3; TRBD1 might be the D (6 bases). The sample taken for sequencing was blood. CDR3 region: CASSLERPGAGNTIYF. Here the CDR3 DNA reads TGTGCCAGCAGCTTAGAAAGACCAGGGGCTGGAAACACCATATATTTT.